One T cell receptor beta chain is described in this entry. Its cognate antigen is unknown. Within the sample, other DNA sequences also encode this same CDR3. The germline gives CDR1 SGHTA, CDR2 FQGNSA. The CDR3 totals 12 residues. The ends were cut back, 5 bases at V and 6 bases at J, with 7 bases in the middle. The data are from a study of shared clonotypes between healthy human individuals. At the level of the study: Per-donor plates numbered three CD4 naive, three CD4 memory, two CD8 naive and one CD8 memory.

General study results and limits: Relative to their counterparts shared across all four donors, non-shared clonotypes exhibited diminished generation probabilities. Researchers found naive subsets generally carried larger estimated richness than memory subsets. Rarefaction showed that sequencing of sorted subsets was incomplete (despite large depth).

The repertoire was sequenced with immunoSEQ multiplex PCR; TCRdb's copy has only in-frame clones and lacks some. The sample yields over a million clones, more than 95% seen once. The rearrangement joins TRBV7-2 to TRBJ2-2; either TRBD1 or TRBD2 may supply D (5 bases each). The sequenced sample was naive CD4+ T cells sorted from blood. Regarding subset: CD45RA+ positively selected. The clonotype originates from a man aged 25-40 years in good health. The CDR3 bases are TGTGCCAGCAGCCGGGGCGCCGGGGAGCTGTTTTTT. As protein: CASSRGAGELFF.